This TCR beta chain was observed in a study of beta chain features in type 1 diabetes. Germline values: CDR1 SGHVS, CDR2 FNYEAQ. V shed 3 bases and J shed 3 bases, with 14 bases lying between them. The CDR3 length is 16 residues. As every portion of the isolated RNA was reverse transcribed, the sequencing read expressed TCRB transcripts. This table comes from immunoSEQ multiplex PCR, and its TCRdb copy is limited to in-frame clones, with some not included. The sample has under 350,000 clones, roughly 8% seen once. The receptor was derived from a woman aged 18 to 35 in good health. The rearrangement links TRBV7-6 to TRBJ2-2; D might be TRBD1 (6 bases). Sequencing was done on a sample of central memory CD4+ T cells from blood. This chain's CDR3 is CASSFQGSLDTGELFF. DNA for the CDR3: TGTGCCAGCAGCTTCCAGGGGAGCTTGGACACCGGGGAGCTGTTTTTT. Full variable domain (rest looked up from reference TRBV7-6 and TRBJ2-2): GAGVSQSPRYKVTKRGQDVALRCDPISGHVSLYWYRQALGQGPEFLTYFNYEAQQDKSGLPNDRFSAERPEGSISTLTIQRTEQRDSAMYRCASSFQGSLDTGELFFGEGSRLTVL.